The rows below give T cell receptor beta chains drawn from one sample of a study of tumor and adjacent non-tumor tissue in lung cancer. TCRdb re-called the multiplex PCR reads with MiXCR, one entry per CDR3 protein. Among more than 85,000 distinct CDR3 sequences, 61% were seen once, and the ten largest hold around 16%. Sample: lung tumor tissue. The source is a man aged 65-85 years with non-small cell lung cancer. CDR3s include the opening cysteine and the closing phenylalanine or tryptophan. A D gene is named only where the DNA matches it firmly. Size is stated for part of the rows, as once, few or many counts, or as a class when the clone is expanded.

cdr3_aa: CASSPLAGNTGELFF; cdr3_nt: TGTGCCAGCAGCCCCCTGGCAGGGAACACCGGGGAGCTGTTTTTT; d_call: NA; v_call: TRBV11-2; j_call: TRBJ2-2; clone_size: many
cdr3_aa: CASSLDSGSTEAFF; cdr3_nt: TGTGCCAGCAGTTTAGATTCGGGGTCGACTGAAGCTTTCTTT; d_call: NA; v_call: TRBV12-3/TRBV12-4; j_call: TRBJ1-1; clone_size: many
cdr3_aa: CSVEIGEGHYTF; cdr3_nt: TGCAGCGTTGAGATAGGGGAGGGCCACTACACCTTC; d_call: NA; v_call: TRBV29-1; j_call: TRBJ1-2; clone_size: NA
cdr3_aa: CASSRRVRCDEQYF; cdr3_nt: TGTGCCAGCAGTCGCCGGGTCAGGTGCGACGAGCAATACTTC; d_call: NA; v_call: TRBV6-2/TRBV6-3; j_call: TRBJ2-7; clone_size: NA
cdr3_aa: CASSGRVVGSEALF; cdr3_nt: TGTGCCAGCAGTGGAAGAGTCGTCGGCTCTGAAGCTCTCTTT; d_call: NA; v_call: TRBV6-1; j_call: TRBJ1-1; clone_size: NA
cdr3_aa: CACSPIAGTGTHEQYF; cdr3_nt: TGTGCCTGCAGCCCGATTGCCGGGACAGGTACCCACGAGCAGTACTTC; d_call: TRBD1; v_call: TRBV11-2; j_call: TRBJ2-7; clone_size: NA
cdr3_aa: CASSLRVGPGFF; cdr3_nt: TGTGCCAGCAGTTTGAGGGTAGGGCCTGGGTTCTTC; d_call: NA; v_call: TRBV28; j_call: TRBJ2-1; clone_size: many
cdr3_aa: CSVSGTAVGNEQFF; cdr3_nt: TGCAGCGTTTCCGGGACAGCTGTTGGAAATGAGCAGTTCTTC; d_call: TRBD1; v_call: TRBV29-1; j_call: TRBJ2-1; clone_size: NA
cdr3_aa: CASSQPSTGSNKPQHF; cdr3_nt: TGCGCCAGCAGCCAGCCATCGACAGGCAGCAATAAGCCCCAGCATTTT; d_call: NA; v_call: TRBV4-1; j_call: TRBJ1-5; clone_size: NA
cdr3_aa: CASKDPGRAQYF; cdr3_nt: TGTGCCAGCAAGGATCCGGGGCGGGCGCAGTATTTT; d_call: NA; v_call: TRBV6-1; j_call: TRBJ2-3; clone_size: many
cdr3_aa: CASHPGSSHNSPLHF; cdr3_nt: TGTGCTAGCCATCCGGGAAGTAGCCATAATTCACCCCTCCACTTT; d_call: NA; v_call: TRBV12-3/TRBV12-4; j_call: TRBJ1-6; clone_size: NA
cdr3_aa: CASSPPRQGGVGKQYF; cdr3_nt: TGTGCCAGCAGCCCCCCCAGACAGGGAGGCGTAGGGAAGCAGTACTTC; d_call: NA; v_call: TRBV7-9; j_call: TRBJ2-7; clone_size: NA
cdr3_aa: CALNRGTRGYTF; cdr3_nt: TGTGCCTTAAACAGGGGGACGAGGGGCTACACCTTC; d_call: TRBD1; v_call: TRBV30; j_call: TRBJ1-2; clone_size: NA
cdr3_aa: CASQGSFPETQYF; cdr3_nt: TGCGCCAGCCAAGGAAGTTTTCCAGAGACCCAGTACTTC; d_call: NA; v_call: TRBV4-1; j_call: TRBJ2-5; clone_size: NA
cdr3_aa: CASSFRARYGYTF; cdr3_nt: TGTGCCAGCAGTTTCAGGGCTCGCTATGGCTACACCTTC; d_call: NA; v_call: TRBV6-2/TRBV6-3; j_call: TRBJ1-2; clone_size: many
cdr3_aa: CATGIWVYGQYF; cdr3_nt: TGTGCCACTGGGATATGGGTCTACGGGCAGTACTTC; d_call: NA; v_call: TRBV10-3; j_call: TRBJ2-7; clone_size: NA